This paragraph covers one TCR beta chain sequence. These data are taken from a study of blood T cell repertoires in COVID-19. The J segment lost 6 bases and the V segment lost 3 bases, leaving 3 bases of the junction unmatched. This CDR3 has 12 amino acids. Germline V gives CDR1 SGDLS, CDR2 YYNGEE. Study processing details: From reference gene primer amplification, estimates of nucleated cell counts were derived. TCRdb's copy holds only in-frame clones and misses some; the assay was immunoSEQ multiplex PCR. The V and J calls and clone size come from that table; D and trimming were worked out from the DNA. In the table there are 150,000 to 200,000 clones, 81% of which are singletons.

The receptor comes from a woman aged 40 to 50 with COVID-19, enrolled during active disease. The sample was peripheral blood. The chain recombines TRBV9 with TRBJ2-7; 7 bases match TRBD1. In nucleotides, the CDR3 is TGTGCCAGCAGCGCTACAGGGGCCGAGCAGTACTTC. Translated, it gives CASSATGAEQYF.